These 24 T cell receptor beta chains originate from one sample sequenced in a study of shared clonotypes between healthy human individuals. Only CD45RO-negative cells positively selected for CCR7 counted as naive CD8 cells, so terminally differentiated effector memory CD45RA+ cells were excluded. This table comes from immunoSEQ multiplex PCR, and its TCRdb copy is limited to in-frame clones, with some not included. The repertoire consists of about 2 million clones, with about 95% occurring once and the leading ten covering 0.85% to 1.2%. Sequencing input: naive CD8+ T cells sorted from blood. These receptors were taken from a man younger than 35 in good health.

The sample holds a few counts of this clone. This chain joins TRBV21-1 and TRBJ2-3; the table's D call, TRBD2, was not checked against the DNA. TRBV21-1 has pseudogene status. The CDR3 has 16 residues. The CDR3: CASSDRGAGGSDTQYF. CDR3 coding DNA: TGTGCCAGCAGCGACCGGGGAGCGGGAGGGTCAGATACGCAGTATTTT.

This clone was seen a handful of times. This chain links TRBV30 with TRBJ2-3; TRBD2 matches at 15 bases. V shed 2 bases and J 5 bases; nucleotides not matched to a gene: 5. Germline V CDR1 and CDR2: GTSNPN, SVGIG (reference sequence). The CDR3 length is 16 residues. The CDR3 DNA sequence: TGTGCCTGGAGTCCGGGACTAGCGGGGGGAGGAGATACGCAGTATTTT. Translation: CAWSPGLAGGGDTQYF.

The chain combines TRBV9 with TRBJ2-1, with D uncertain. The CDR3 has 14 residues. The V gene's germline CDR1 is SGDLS and CDR2 YYNGEE. The germline V and J ends were trimmed by 2 bases and 8 bases, with 14 bases remaining between them. CDR3 bases: TGTGCCAGCAGCGTCGAAGGCCTCCACGATGAGCAGTTCTTC. Translation gives CASSVEGLHDEQFF. Full variable domain (outside the CDR3, taken from reference TRBV9 and TRBJ2-1): DSGVTQTPKHLITATGQRVTLRCSPRSGDLSVYWYQQSLDQGLQFLIQYYNGEERAKGNILERFSAQQFPDLHSELNLSSLELGDSALYFCASSVEGLHDEQFFGPGTRLTVL.

This chain uses TRBV30 with TRBJ2-5; 15 bases line up with TRBD2. The CDR3 is made up of 15 amino acids. Germline values: CDR1 GTSNPN, CDR2 SVGIG (reference sequence). V shed 3 bases and J 1 base; nucleotides not matched to a gene: 0. CDR3 in amino acids: CAWRGLAGGQETQYF. In DNA form, the CDR3 reads TGTGCCTGGAGGGGACTAGCGGGGGGCCAAGAGACCCAGTACTTC.

Written as DNA, the CDR3 is TGTGCCAGCAGCCACCCGCACTCTGGGGCCAACGTCCTGACTTTC. Its translation is CASSHPHSGANVLTF. The chain carries TRBV7-9 and TRBJ2-6; D is ambiguous. V lost 5 bases and J 0 bases, leaving 8 bases between the germline ends. Germline lookup yields CDR1 SEHNR and CDR2 FQNEAQ (reference sequence). CDR3 length equals 15 residues.

The V and J genes are TRBV5-8 and TRBJ2-7, with 7 bases identical to TRBD2. There are 14 residues in the CDR3. Germline CDR1 and CDR2: SGHTS and YDEGEE. V lost 4 bases to trimming and J lost 3 bases; unmatched junction nucleotides: 7. The CDR3 region has the DNA TGTGCCAGCAGCACGACATGGGGGGGCTACGAGCAGTACTTC. Translated, it gives CASSTTWGGYEQYF.

This chain connects TRBV12-2 to TRBJ2-7; the table's D call of TRBD2 was not tested on the DNA. TRBV12-2 is listed as a pseudogene. The CDR3 length is 16 residues. Written as DNA, the CDR3 is TGTGCAAGTCGCTTAGCTAGCCGGGGTAGCTCCTACGAGCAGTACTTC. It encodes CASRLASRGSSYEQYF.

The chain joins TRBV28 to TRBJ1-2; D gene ambiguous. V was trimmed by 5 bases and J by 4 bases, leaving 11 bases between them. Germline V gene data show CDR1 as MDHEN and CDR2 as SYDVKM. The CDR3 consists of 13 residues. The DNA for the CDR3 is TGTGCCAGCAGTCCTAGTGAAAGCTATGGCTACACCTTC. Translation: CASSPSESYGYTF.

This rearrangement joins TRBV7-9 to TRBJ1-4; D might be TRBD1 (5 bases). The CDR3 sequence is 14 residues long. CDR1 is SEHNR, CDR2 FQNEAQ, per germline (reference sequence). Trimming removed 0 bases at V and 7 bases at J, with 9 bases between. The CDR3 bases are TGTGCCAGCAGCTTAGCAGGGGAGGGTGAAAAACTGTTTTTT. Protein sequence: CASSLAGEGEKLFF.

Regarding this clone: Other DNA sequences in the same sample also yield this CDR3. This chain connects TRBV19 to TRBJ2-7; D is perhaps TRBD1 (6 bases). This CDR3 region has 13 residues. V dropped 5 bases and J dropped 1 base, with 9 bases sitting between them. CDR1 is LNHDA and CDR2 is SQIVND in the germline V gene (reference sequence). CDR3 bases: TGTGCCAGTAGTGCTGGACAGTCCTACGAGCAGTACTTC. The encoded protein is CASSAGQSYEQYF. Full variable domain (remainder filled in from reference TRBV19 and TRBJ2-7): DGGITQSPKYLFRKEGQNVTLSCEQNLNHDAMYWYRQDPGQGLRLIYYSQIVNDFQKGDIAEGYSVSREKKESFPLTVTSAQKNPTAFYLCASSAGQSYEQYFGPGTRLTVT.

The chain recombines TRBV7-2 with TRBJ2-3; possible D gene TRBD2, 7 bases. This CDR3 is 16 amino acids long. The ends were cut back, 5 bases at V and 0 bases at J, with 15 bases in the middle. Germline V gene sequence: CDR1 SGHTA, CDR2 FQGNSA. Here the CDR3 reads CASSAWGGASTDTQYF. The CDR3 nucleotides read TGTGCCAGCAGCGCCTGGGGGGGGGCTAGCACAGATACGCAGTATTTT.

A single count supports this clone. The chain recombines TRBV11-2 with TRBJ1-1; the match to TRBD1 covers 9 bases. The CDR3 loop spans 15 amino acids. Trimming cost V 4 bases and J 3 bases; bases outside gene matches: 6. Per the germline V gene, CDR1 is SGHAT and CDR2 is FQNNGV. The chain's CDR3 is CASSSGTGKDTEAFF. The CDR3 DNA reads as TGTGCCAGCAGCTCCGGGACAGGGAAGGACACTGAAGCTTTCTTT. The entire variable domain, with the rest obtained from reference TRBV11-2 and TRBJ1-1, is as follows: EAGVAQSPRYKIIEKRQSVAFWCNPISGHATLYWYQQILGQGPKLLIQFQNNGVVDDSQLPKDRFSAERLKGVDSTLKIQPAKLEDSAVYLCASSSGTGKDTEAFFGQGTRLTVV.

The chain carries TRBV2 and TRBJ1-4, with 12 bases aligning to TRBD1. Trimming at V came to 7 bases and at J to 1 base, leaving 7 bases not matched to a gene. Germline V lookup: CDR1 SNHLY, CDR2 FYNNEI. The CDR3 is 17 amino acids. The CDR3 loop reads CASTGTGGLLTNEKLFF. CDR3 in DNA: TGTGCCAGCACCGGGACAGGGGGCCTGTTAACTAATGAAAAACTGTTTTTT.

Here the CDR3 DNA reads TGTGCCAGCAGTGGCCATGGTTCCCTCGCGAACACCGGGGAGCTGTTTTTT. It specifies CASSGHGSLANTGELFF. The chain joins TRBV6-1 to TRBJ2-2; D gene uncertain. CDR1 is MNHNS and CDR2 is SASEGT in the germline V gene. The V end lost 4 bases, the J end lost 0 bases, and 15 bases lay between the germline ends. The CDR3 contains 17 residues.

The rearrangement joins TRBV7-9 to TRBJ2-1; D is perhaps TRBD1 (5 bases). The CDR3 loop spans 13 amino acids. The germline CDR1 and CDR2 sequences are SEHNR and FQNEAQ (reference sequence). Trimming took 5 bases from V and 4 from J, leaving 9 bases between them. Written as DNA, the CDR3 is TGTGCCAGCAGCACGACAGCGTACAATGAGCAGTTCTTC. Translating gives CASSTTAYNEQFF.

The chain combines TRBV11-2 with TRBJ2-1, with 8 nucleotides matching TRBD1. The germline V gene has CDR1 SGHAT and CDR2 FQNNGV. V lost 0 bases to trimming and J lost 7 bases; unmatched junction nucleotides: 11. The CDR3 runs 17 residues. In nucleotides, the CDR3 is TGTGCCAGCAGCTTAGATTTGGGGACTTGGGACAGGAATGAGCAGTTCTTC. It translates to CASSLDLGTWDRNEQFF.

The chain carries TRBV6-5 and TRBJ1-1; a possible D gene is TRBD1 (5 bases). V was pared by 4 bases and J by 4 bases, with 10 bases between. Germline assignment: CDR1 MNHEY and CDR2 SVGAGI. This CDR3 has 13 amino acids. The chain's CDR3 is CASSSQGVTEAFF. CDR3 DNA sequence: TGTGCCAGCAGTTCCCAGGGAGTCACTGAAGCTTTCTTT.

The chain employs TRBV7-2 and TRBJ2-7; no definite D call. Between the trimmed V and J ends, which lost 5 bases and 3 bases, there was a span of 8 bases. The germline CDR1 and CDR2 sequences are SGHTA and FQGNSA. The length of the CDR3 is 12 residues. The CDR3 region is CASSQVGYEQYF. The DNA for the CDR3 is TGTGCCAGCAGCCAAGTGGGCTACGAGCAGTACTTC.

About this clone: Other nucleotide sequences in the sample specify the same CDR3. The V and J genes are TRBV10-3 and TRBJ2-2; no reliable D call. The V gene lost 2 bases and the J gene lost 2 bases, with 3 bases spanning the gap. The CDR3 extends over 13 amino acids. Germline CDR1 ENHRY, CDR2 SYGVKD. For the CDR3, the DNA is TGTGCCATCAGTGAGCCTAACACCGGGGAGCTGTTTTTT. It is translated as CAISEPNTGELFF.

V and J are TRBV28 and TRBJ1-5; TRBD1 matches 7 bases. Germline CDR1 MDHEN, CDR2 SYDVKM. CDR3 length equals 14 residues. V shed 3 bases, J shed 6 bases, and the junction held 5 bases outside the gene matches. The CDR3 is CASSLEGGGQPQHF. In nucleotides, the CDR3 is TGTGCCAGCAGTTTGGAAGGGGGCGGTCAGCCCCAGCATTTT.

V is TRBV29-1 and J is TRBJ2-7, with D maybe TRBD2 (7 bases). This CDR3 spans 13 amino acids. V shed 7 bases and J shed 4 bases, with 17 bases lying between them. Germline V gene lookup returns CDR1 SQVTM and CDR2 ANQGSEA. This chain's CDR3 is CSARGGAAYEQYF. The CDR3 region has the DNA TGCAGCGCTCGAGGGGGGGCAGCGTACGAGCAGTACTTC.

V and J are TRBV28 and TRBJ2-7, with 7 bases lining up with TRBD2. This CDR3 comprises 13 residues. J gave up 1 base and V 10 bases, and 7 bases lay outside the gene matches. The germline V gene encodes CDR1 MDHEN and CDR2 SYDVKM. This chain's CDR3 is CAIMGGSSYEQYF. CDR3 DNA sequence: TGTGCCATCATGGGGGGGTCATCCTACGAGCAGTACTTC.

V is TRBV4-3 and J is TRBJ2-7, with TRBD2 identical over 11 bases. The CDR3 covers 17 residues. The germline gives CDR1 LGHNA, CDR2 YSLEER. Losses at the gene ends were 0 bases for V and 1 base for J; bases not matched to a gene: 5. The CDR3 DNA sequence: TGCGCCAGCAGCCAAGAACTGATAGCGGGAGGGTCCTACGAGCAGTACTTC. It specifies CASSQELIAGGSYEQYF.

DNA of the CDR3: TGTGCCAGCAGCCATCCCGGACAGGGGATAGCTAACTATGGCTACACCTTC. This sequence encodes CASSHPGQGIANYGYTF. This rearrangement joins TRBV14 to TRBJ1-2; TRBD1 matches at 9 bases. The trim removed 3 bases at V and 0 bases at J, leaving 8 bases unmatched. The CDR3 has 17 residues. Germline V gene sequence: CDR1 SGHDN, CDR2 FVKESK. Based on the CDR3 plus reference TRBV14 and TRBJ1-2, the full variable domain is EAGVTQFPSHSVIEKGQTVTLRCDPISGHDNLYWYRRVMGKEIKFLLHFVKESKQDESGMPNNRFLAERTGGTYSTLKVQPAELEDSGVYFCASSHPGQGIANYGYTFGSGTRLTVV.